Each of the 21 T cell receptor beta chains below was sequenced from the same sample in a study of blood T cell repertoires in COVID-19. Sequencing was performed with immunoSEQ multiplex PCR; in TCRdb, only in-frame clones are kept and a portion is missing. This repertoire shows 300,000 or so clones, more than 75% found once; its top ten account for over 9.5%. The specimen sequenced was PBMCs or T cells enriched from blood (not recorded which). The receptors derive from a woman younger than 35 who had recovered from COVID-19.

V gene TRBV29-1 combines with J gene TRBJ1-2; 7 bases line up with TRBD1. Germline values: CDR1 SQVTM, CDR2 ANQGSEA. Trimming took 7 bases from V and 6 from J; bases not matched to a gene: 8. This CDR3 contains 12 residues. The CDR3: CSAPTGFNGYTF. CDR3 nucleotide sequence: TGCAGCGCTCCGACAGGGTTCAATGGCTACACCTTC. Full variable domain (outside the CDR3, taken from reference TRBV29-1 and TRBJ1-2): SAVISQKPSRDICQRGTSLTIQCQVDSQVTMMFWYRQQPGQSLTLIATANQGSEATYESGFVIDKFPISRPNLTFSTLTVSNMSPEDSSIYLCSAPTGFNGYTFGSGTRLTVV.

The DNA for the CDR3 is TGCGCCAGCAGCTTGAGGGGGAGAGTAGGAGATACGCAGTATTTT. This translates into CASSLRGRVGDTQYF. The V and J genes are TRBV5-1 and TRBJ2-3; tentative D call: TRBD1 (6 bases). The CDR3 is 15 residues long. Trimming took 1 base from V and 5 from J, leaving 14 bases between them. Germline V gene data show CDR1 as SGHRS and CDR2 as YFSETQ.

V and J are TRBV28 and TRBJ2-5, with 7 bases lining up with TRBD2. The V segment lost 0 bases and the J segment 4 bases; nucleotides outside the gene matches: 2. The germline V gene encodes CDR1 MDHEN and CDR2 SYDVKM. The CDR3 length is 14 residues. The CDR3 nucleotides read TGTGCCAGCAGTTTATGGGCGGGAGCAGAGACCCAGTACTTC. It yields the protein CASSLWAGAETQYF.

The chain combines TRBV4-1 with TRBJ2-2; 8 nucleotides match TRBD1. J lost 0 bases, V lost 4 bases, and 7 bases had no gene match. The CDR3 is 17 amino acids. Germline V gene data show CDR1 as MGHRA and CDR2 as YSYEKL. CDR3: CASSRTDRAANTGELFF. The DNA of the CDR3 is TGCGCCAGCAGCCGGACGGACAGGGCGGCGAACACCGGGGAGCTGTTTTTT.

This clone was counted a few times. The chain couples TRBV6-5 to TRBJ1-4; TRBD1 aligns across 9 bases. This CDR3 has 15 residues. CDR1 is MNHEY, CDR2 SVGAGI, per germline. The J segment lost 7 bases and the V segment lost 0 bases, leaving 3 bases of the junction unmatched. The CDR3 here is CASSYSTGGGEKLFF. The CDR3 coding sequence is TGTGCCAGCAGTTACTCGACAGGGGGGGGTGAAAAACTGTTTTTT.

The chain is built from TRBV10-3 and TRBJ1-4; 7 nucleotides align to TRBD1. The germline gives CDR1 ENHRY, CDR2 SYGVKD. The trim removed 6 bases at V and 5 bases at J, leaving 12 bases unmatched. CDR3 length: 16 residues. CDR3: CAIRSGTEKTNEKLFF. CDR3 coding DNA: TGTGCCATCAGATCCGGGACAGAAAAAACGAATGAAAAACTGTTTTTT.

The CDR3 spells CASSVGGSAYNEQFF. In nucleotides, the CDR3 is TGTGCCAGCAGCGTCGGCGGGAGTGCCTACAATGAGCAGTTCTTC. The chain couples TRBV9 to TRBJ2-1, with TRBD2 matching over 7 bases. V trimming: 2 bases; J trimming: 2 bases; junction bases outside the gene matches: 4. CDR3 length: 15 residues. In germline, CDR1 is SGDLS, CDR2 YYNGEE. The full variable domain, completed using reference TRBV9 and TRBJ2-1, is DSGVTQTPKHLITATGQRVTLRCSPRSGDLSVYWYQQSLDQGLQFLIQYYNGEERAKGNILERFSAQQFPDLHSELNLSSLELGDSALYFCASSVGGSAYNEQFFGPGTRLTVL.

The CDR3 protein is CASSGQLSNSPLHF. The CDR3 DNA reads as TGTGCCAGCAGTGGACAGTTATCGAATTCACCCCTCCACTTT. J is TRBJ1-6 and V is TRBV2, with D tentatively TRBD1 (5 bases). V was shortened by 4 bases and J by 7 bases, with 11 bases between the two germline ends. CDR3 size: 14 residues. Germline CDR1 reads SNHLY; CDR2 reads FYNNEI.

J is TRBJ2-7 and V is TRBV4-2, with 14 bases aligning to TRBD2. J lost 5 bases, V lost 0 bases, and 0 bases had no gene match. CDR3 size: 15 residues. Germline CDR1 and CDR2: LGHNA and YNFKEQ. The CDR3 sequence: CASSQETSGRDEQYF. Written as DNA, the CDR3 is TGTGCCAGCAGCCAAGAGACTAGCGGGAGGGACGAGCAGTACTTC.

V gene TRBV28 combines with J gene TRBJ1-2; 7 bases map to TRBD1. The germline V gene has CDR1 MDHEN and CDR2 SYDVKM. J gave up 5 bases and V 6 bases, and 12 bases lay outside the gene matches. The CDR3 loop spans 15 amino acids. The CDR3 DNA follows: TGTGCCAGCAGCTCCCCCCGACAGGGAGGATATGGCTACACCTTC. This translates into CASSSPRQGGYGYTF.

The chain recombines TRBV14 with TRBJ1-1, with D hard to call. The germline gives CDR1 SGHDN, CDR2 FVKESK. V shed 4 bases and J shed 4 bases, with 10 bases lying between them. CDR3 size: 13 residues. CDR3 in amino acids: CASSRQSATEAFF. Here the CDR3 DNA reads TGTGCCAGCAGCCGACAATCGGCCACTGAAGCTTTCTTT. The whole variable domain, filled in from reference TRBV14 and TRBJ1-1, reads EAGVTQFPSHSVIEKGQTVTLRCDPISGHDNLYWYRRVMGKEIKFLLHFVKESKQDESGMPNNRFLAERTGGTYSTLKVQPAELEDSGVYFCASSRQSATEAFFGQGTRLTVV.

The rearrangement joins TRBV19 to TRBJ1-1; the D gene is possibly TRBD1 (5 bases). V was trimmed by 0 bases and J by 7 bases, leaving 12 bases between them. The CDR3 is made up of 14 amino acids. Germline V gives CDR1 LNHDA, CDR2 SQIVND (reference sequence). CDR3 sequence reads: CASSIEPADSEAFF. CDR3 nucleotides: TGTGCCAGTAGTATAGAACCCGCCGACAGTGAAGCTTTCTTT.

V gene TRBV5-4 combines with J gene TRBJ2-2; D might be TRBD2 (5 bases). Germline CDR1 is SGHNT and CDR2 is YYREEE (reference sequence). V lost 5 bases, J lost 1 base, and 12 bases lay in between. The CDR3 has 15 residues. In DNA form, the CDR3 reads TGTGCCAGCAGTCCCCCAGGACTGAACACCGGGGAGCTGTTTTTT. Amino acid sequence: CASSPPGLNTGELFF. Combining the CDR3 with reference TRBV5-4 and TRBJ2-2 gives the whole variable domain ETGVTQSPTHLIKTRGQQVTLRCSSQSGHNTVSWYQQALGQGPQFIFQYYREEENGRGNFPPRFSGLQFPNYSSELNVNALELDDSALYLCASSPPGLNTGELFFGEGSRLTVL.

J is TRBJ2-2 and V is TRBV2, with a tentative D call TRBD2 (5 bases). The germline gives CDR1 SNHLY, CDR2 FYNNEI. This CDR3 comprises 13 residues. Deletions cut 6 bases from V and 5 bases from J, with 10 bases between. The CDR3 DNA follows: TGTGCCAGCAGGAGGGCGACTACCGGGGAGCTGTTTTTT. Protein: CASRRATTGELFF.

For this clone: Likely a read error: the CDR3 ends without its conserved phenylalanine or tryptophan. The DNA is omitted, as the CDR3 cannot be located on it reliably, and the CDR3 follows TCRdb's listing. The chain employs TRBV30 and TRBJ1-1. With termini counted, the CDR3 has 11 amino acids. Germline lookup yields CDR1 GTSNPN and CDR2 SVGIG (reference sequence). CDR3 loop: CAWRNRVQLII.

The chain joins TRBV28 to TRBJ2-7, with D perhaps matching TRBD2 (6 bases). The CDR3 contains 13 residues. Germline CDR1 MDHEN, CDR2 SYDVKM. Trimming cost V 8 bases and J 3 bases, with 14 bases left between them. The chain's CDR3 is CASLGTLGYEQYF. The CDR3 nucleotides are TGTGCCAGCTTGGGGACTCTTGGCTACGAGCAGTACTTC. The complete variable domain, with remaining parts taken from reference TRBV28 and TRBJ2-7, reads DVKVTQSSRYLVKRTGEKVFLECVQDMDHENMFWYRQDPGLGLRLIYFSYDVKMKEKGDIPEGYSVSREKKERFSLILESASTNQTSMYLCASLGTLGYEQYFGPGTRLTVT.

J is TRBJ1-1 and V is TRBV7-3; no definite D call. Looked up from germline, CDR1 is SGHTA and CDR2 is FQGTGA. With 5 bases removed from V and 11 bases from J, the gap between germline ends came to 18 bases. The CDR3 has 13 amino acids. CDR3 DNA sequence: TGTGCCAGCAGCCTGGACGGTGGAGGGTGGGCTTTCTTT. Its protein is CASSLDGGGWAFF.

The CDR3 region is CAWSVTGGDEKLFF. The CDR3 coding sequence is TGTGCCTGGAGTGTAACAGGGGGCGATGAAAAACTGTTTTTT. V gene TRBV30 combines with J gene TRBJ1-4; 9 bases are a match to TRBD1. Germline V CDR1 and CDR2: GTSNPN, SVGIG (reference sequence). The V gene end was trimmed by 0 bases and the J gene end by 6 bases; junction bases not matched to a gene: 2. The CDR3 totals 14 residues.

This CDR3 is CASSQVGGGQPQHF. The CDR3 DNA sequence: TGCGCCAGCAGCCAAGTAGGCGGAGGACAGCCCCAGCATTTT. This chain joins TRBV4-1 and TRBJ1-5; D not resolved. V was cut by 1 base and J by 7 bases, with 11 bases left in between. Germline V gene sequence: CDR1 MGHRA, CDR2 YSYEKL. This CDR3 has 14 residues.

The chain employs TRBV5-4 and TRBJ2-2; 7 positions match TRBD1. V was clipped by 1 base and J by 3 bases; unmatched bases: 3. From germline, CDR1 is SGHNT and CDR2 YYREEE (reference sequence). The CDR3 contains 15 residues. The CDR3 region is CASSLKGADTGELFF. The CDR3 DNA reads TGTGCCAGCAGCTTGAAGGGGGCGGACACCGGGGAGCTGTTTTTT.

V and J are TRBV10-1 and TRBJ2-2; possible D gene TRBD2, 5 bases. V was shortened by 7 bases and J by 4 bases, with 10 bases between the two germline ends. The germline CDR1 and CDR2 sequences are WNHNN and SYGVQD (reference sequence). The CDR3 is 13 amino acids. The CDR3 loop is CASKAGGTGELFF. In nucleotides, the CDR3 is TGCGCCAGCAAGGCTGGAGGCACCGGGGAGCTGTTTTTT.